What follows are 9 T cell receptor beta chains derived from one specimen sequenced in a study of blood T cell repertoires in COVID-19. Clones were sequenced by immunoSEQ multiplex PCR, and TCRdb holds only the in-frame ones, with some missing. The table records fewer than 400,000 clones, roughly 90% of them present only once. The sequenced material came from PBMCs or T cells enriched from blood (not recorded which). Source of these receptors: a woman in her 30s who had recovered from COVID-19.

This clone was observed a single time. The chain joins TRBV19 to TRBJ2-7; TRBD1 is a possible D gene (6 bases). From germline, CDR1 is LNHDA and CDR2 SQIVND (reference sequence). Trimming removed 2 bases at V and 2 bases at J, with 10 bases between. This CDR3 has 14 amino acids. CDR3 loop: CASSIQGPPYEQYF. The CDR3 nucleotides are TGTGCCAGTAGTATACAGGGGCCACCCTACGAGCAGTACTTC. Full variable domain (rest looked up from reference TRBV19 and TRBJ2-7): DGGITQSPKYLFRKEGQNVTLSCEQNLNHDAMYWYRQDPGQGLRLIYYSQIVNDFQKGDIAEGYSVSREKKESFPLTVTSAQKNPTAFYLCASSIQGPPYEQYFGPGTRLTVT.

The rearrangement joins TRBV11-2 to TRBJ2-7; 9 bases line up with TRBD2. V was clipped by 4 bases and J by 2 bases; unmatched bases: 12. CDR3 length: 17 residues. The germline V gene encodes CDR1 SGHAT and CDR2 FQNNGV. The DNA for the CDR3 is TGTGCCAGCAGCTCCCTTACTAGCGGGTTGAGCCCCTACGAGCAGTACTTC. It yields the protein CASSSLTSGLSPYEQYF.

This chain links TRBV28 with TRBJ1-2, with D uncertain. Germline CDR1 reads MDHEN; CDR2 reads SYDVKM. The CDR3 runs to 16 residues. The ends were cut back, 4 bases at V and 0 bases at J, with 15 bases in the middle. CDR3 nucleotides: TGTGCCAGCAGTTCCCCGGCAGGTACAGCTAACTATGGCTACACCTTC. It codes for CASSSPAGTANYGYTF.

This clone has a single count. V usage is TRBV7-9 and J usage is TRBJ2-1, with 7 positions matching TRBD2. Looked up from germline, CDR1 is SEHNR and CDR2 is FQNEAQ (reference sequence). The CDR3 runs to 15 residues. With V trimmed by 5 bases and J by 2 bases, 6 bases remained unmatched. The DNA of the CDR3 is TGTGCCAGCAGCCCACGGGGGGTAACCTACAATGAGCAGTTCTTC. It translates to CASSPRGVTYNEQFF.

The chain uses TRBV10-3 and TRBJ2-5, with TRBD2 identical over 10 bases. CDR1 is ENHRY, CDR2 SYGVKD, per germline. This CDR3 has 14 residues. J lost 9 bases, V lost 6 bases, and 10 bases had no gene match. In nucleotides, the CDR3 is TGTGCCATCAGCGAAGCGGGGGGGTCTGTGGCCCAGTACTTC. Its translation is CAISEAGGSVAQYF.

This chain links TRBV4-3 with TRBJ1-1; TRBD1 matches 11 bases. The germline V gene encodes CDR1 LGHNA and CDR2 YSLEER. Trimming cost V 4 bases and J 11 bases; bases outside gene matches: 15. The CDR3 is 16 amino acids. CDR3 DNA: TGCGCCAGCAGCCCTAAACCGGGACAGGGGGAGTTCGTCGCTTTCTTT. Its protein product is CASSPKPGQGEFVAFF.

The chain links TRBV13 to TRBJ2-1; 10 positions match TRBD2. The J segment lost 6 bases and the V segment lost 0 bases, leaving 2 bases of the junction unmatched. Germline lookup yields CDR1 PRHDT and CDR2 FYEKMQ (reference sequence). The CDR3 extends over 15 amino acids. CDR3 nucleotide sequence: TGTGCCAGCAGCTTAGGACTAGCGGGGACCAATGAGCAGTTCTTC. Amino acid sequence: CASSLGLAGTNEQFF.

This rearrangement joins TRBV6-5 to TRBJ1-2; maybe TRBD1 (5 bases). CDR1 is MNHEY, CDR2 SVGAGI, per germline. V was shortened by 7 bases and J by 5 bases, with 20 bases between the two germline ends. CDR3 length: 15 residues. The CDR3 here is CASTARRGAGYGYTF. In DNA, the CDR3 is TGTGCCAGCACCGCCCGGAGGGGCGCGGGATATGGCTACACCTTC.

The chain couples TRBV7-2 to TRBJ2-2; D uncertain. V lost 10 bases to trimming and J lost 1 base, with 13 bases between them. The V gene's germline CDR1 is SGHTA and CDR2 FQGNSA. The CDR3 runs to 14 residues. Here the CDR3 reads CATQPRVNTGELFF. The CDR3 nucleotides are TGTGCCACCCAACCCCGGGTGAACACCGGGGAGCTGTTTTTT. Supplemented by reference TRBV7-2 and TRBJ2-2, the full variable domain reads GAGVSQSPSNKVTEKGKDVELRCDPISGHTALYWYRQSLGQGLEFLIYFQGNSAPDKSGLPSDRFSAERTGGSVSTLTIQRTQQEDSAVYLCATQPRVNTGELFFGEGSRLTVL.